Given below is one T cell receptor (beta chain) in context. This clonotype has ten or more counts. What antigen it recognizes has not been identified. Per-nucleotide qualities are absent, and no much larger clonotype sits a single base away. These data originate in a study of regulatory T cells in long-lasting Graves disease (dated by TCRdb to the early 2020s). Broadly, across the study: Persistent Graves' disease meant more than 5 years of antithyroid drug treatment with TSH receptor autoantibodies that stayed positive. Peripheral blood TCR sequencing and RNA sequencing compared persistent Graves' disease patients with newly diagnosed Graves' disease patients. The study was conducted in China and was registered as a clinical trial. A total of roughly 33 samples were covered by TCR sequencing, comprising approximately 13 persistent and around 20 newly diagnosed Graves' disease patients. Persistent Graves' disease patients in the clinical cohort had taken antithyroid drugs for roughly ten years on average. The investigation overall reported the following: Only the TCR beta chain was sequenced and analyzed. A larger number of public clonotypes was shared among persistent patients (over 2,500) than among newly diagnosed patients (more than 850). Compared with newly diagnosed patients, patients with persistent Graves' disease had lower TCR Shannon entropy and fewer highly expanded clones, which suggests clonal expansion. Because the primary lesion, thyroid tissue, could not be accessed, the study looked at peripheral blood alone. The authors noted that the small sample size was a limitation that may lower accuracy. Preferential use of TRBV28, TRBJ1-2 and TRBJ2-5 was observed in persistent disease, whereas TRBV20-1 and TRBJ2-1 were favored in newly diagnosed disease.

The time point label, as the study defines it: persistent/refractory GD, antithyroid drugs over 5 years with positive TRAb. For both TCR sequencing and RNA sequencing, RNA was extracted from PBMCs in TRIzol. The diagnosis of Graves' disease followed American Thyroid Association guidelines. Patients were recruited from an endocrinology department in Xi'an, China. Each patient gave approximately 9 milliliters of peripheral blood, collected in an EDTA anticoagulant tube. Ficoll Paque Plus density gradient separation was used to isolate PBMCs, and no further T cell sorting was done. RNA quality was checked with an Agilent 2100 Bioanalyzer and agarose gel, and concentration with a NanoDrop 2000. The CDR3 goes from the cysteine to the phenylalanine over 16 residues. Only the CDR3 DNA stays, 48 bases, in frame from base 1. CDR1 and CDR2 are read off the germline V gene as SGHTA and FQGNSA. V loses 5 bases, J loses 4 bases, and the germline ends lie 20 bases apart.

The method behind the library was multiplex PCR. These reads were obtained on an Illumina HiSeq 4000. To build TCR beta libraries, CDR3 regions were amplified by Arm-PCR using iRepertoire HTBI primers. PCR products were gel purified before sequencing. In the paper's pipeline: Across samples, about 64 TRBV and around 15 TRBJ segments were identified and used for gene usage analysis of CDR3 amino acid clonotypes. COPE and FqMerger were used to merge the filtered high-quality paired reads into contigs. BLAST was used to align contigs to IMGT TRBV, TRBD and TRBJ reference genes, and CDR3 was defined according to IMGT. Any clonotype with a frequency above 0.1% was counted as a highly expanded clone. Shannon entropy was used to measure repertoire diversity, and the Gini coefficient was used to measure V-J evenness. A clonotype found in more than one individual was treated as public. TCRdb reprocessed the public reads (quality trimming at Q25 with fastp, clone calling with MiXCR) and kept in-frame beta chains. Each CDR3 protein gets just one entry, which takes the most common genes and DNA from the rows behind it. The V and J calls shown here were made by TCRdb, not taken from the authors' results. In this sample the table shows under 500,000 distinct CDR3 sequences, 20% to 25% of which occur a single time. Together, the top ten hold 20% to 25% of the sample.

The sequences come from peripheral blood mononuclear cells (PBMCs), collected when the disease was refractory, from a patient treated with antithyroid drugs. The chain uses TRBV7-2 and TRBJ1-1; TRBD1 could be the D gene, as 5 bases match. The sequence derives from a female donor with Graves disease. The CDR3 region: CASSADISAFLTEAFF. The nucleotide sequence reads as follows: TGTGCCAGCAGCGCGGACATCTCAGCCTTCCTCACTGAAGCTTTCTTT.